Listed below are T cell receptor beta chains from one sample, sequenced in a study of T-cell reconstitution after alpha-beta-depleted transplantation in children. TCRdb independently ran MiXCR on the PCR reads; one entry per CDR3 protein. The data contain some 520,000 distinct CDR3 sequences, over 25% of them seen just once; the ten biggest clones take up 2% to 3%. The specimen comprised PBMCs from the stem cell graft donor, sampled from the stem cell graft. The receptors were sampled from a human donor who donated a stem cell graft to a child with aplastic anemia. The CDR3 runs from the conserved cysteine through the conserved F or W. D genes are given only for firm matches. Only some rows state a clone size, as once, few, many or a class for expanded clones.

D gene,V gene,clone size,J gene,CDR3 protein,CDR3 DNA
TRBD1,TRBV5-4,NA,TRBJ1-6,CASSQDRVRSPLHF,TGTGCCAGCAGCCAGGACAGGGTAAGATCACCCCTCCACTTT
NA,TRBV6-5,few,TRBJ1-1,CASSHRSLNTEAFF,TGTGCCAGCAGTCACAGGAGTTTGAACACTGAAGCTTTCTTT
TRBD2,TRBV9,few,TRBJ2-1,CASSVLLSGTDEQFF,TGTGCCAGCAGCGTATTGCTTAGCGGGACGGATGAGCAGTTCTTC
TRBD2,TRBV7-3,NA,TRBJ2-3,CASSPHGRDTDTQYF,TGTGCCAGCAGCCCCCACGGGAGGGACACAGATACGCAGTATTTT
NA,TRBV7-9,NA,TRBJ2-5,CASSLSSRETQYF,TGTGCCAGCAGCTTATCAAGCCGGGAGACCCAGTACTTC
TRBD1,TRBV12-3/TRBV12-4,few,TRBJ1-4,CASSSQGAGEKLFF,TGTGCCAGCAGTTCACAGGGGGCAGGAGAAAAACTGTTTTTT
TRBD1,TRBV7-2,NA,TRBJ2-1,CASSSHLNRGRGQFF,TGTGCCAGCAGCTCCCATCTGAACAGGGGGCGTGGGCAGTTCTTC
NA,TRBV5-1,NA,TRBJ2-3,CASRHTGEGDTQYF,TGCGCCAGCAGACACACGGGAGAGGGAGATACGCAGTATTTT
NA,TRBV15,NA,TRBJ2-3,CATSDGLAQDTQYF,TGTGCCACCAGCGATGGGCTGGCGCAAGATACGCAGTATTTT
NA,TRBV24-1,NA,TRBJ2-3,CATSRGEGAGDTQYF,TGTGCCACCAGCCGAGGGGAGGGGGCAGGGGATACGCAGTATTTT
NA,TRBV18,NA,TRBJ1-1,CASSPRNGPWTEAFF,TGTGCCAGCTCACCACGGAACGGCCCGTGGACTGAAGCTTTCTTT
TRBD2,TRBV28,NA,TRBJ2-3,CASSLPTSGTSTDTQYF,TGTGCCAGCAGTTTACCCACTAGCGGGACTAGCACAGATACGCAGTATTTT
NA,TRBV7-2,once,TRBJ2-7,CASSLASKTSYEQYF,TGTGCCAGCAGCTTAGCCTCAAAGACCTCCTACGAGCAGTACTTC
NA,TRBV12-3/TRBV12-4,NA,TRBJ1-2,CASSFRLTPIGYTF,TGTGCCAGCAGTTTCCGGCTCACCCCGATTGGCTACACCTTC
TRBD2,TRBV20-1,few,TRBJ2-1,CSATVAGGLTYNEQFF,TGCAGTGCTACGGTAGCGGGGGGCCTCACCTACAATGAGCAGTTCTTC
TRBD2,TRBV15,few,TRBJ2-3,CATSSPGGGSADTQYF,TGTGCCACCAGCAGCCCGGGGGGGGGCTCAGCAGATACGCAGTATTTT
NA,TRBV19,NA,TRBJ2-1,CASSWEVYNEQFF,TGTGCCAGTAGTTGGGAGGTTTACAATGAGCAGTTCTTC
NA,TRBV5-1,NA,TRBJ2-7,CASSFQPASYEQYF,TGCGCCAGCAGCTTTCAGCCGGCCTCCTACGAGCAGTACTTC
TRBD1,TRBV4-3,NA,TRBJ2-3,CASSLWDRAHTDTQYF,TGCGCCAGCAGCCTTTGGGACAGGGCCCACACAGATACGCAGTATTTT